The present T cell receptor (beta chain) was sequenced within a study of control samples from healthy donors and cancer patients (dated by TCRdb to between 2020 and 2021). Preparation of the library involved the immunoSEQ multiplex PCR assay. The immuneACCESS repertoire file appears here via TCRdb, limited to in-frame rearrangements. These files lack a portion of the clones; in checked studies, under half of the deficit traces to unresolved V genes, and the cause of the others is not known. This sample holds about 94,000 clones; about nine tenths were observed only once. The top ten clonotypes cover over 3% of the sample. As to this clone: Its antigen is not yet known. No much larger clonotype is one base removed from it; base qualities were not supplied.

Material for sequencing was blood. The sequence was collected from a young woman in good health.

The DNA sequence is given as TGTGCCAGCAGCCCACCATGGGGGCTGGGCACTGAAGCTTTCTTT. Its protein is CASSPPWGLGTEAFF. The chain joins TRBV3-1 (or the pseudogene TRBV3-2) to TRBJ1-1; perhaps TRBD1 is the D gene, with 6 bases matching. V and J lose 4 bases and 4 bases, and a span of 16 bases separates them. CDR1 is given as LGHDT and CDR2 as YNNKEL, both from the germline V gene (reference sequence). Taken from cysteine to phenylalanine, the CDR3 has 15 residues. Only the CDR3 portion is preserved as DNA: 45 bases, with reading frame beginning at the first base.